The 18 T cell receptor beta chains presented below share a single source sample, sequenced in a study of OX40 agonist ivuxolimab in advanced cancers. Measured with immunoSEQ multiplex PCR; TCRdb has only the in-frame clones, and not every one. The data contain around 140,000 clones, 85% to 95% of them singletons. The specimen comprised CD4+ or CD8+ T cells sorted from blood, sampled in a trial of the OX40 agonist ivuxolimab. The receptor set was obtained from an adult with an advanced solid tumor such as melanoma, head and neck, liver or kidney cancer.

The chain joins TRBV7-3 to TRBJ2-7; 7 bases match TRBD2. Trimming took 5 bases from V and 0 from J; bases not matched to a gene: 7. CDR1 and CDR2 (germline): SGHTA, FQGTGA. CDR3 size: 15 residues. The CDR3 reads CASSIYSGFSYEQYF. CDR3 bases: TGTGCCAGCAGCATTTATAGCGGGTTCTCCTACGAGCAGTACTTC.

CDR3 region: CASSIGWGISNQPQHF. The CDR3 DNA sequence: TGTGCCAGTAGTATAGGCTGGGGAATTAGCAATCAGCCCCAGCATTTT. The rearrangement uses TRBV19 and TRBJ1-5, with no clear D. From germline, CDR1 is LNHDA and CDR2 SQIVND (reference sequence). Trimming stripped 1 base from V and 0 bases from J, with 10 bases between. The CDR3 is 16 residues long.

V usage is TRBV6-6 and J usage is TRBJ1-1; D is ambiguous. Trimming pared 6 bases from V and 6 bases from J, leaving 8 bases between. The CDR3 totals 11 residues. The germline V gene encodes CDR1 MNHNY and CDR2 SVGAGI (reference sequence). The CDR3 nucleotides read TGTGCCAGCAGAAAAACGGCTGAAGCTTTCTTT. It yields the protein CASRKTAEAFF.

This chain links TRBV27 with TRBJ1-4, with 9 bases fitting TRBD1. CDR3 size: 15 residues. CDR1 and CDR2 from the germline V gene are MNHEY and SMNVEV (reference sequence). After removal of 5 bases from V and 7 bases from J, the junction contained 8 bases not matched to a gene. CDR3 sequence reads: CASSPRDRVVEKLFF. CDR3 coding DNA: TGTGCCAGCAGTCCCAGGGACAGGGTGGTTGAAAAACTGTTTTTT.

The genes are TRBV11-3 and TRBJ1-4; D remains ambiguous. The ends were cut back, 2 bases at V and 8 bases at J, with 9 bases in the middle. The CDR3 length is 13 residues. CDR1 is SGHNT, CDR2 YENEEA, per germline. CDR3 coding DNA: TGTGCCAGCAGCTTAAGGGTGGAAGAAAAACTGTTTTTT. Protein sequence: CASSLRVEEKLFF.

CDR3: CASSFRAGMIRNEQFF. The CDR3 bases are TGTGCCAGCAGCTTTCGGGCAGGGATGATTCGAAATGAGCAGTTCTTC. The chain links TRBV7-8 to TRBJ2-1, with a possible D match to TRBD1 (5 bases). Trimming left V 3 bases short and J 7 bases short, with 19 bases between. Germline CDR1 reads SGHVS; CDR2 reads FQNEAQ. This CDR3 region has 16 residues.

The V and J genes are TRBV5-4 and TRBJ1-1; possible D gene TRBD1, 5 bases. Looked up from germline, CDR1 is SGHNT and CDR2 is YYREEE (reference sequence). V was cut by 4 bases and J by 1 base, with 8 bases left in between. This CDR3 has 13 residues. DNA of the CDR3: TGTGCCAGCAGCATCGACAGGAACACTGAAGCTTTCTTT. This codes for CASSIDRNTEAFF.

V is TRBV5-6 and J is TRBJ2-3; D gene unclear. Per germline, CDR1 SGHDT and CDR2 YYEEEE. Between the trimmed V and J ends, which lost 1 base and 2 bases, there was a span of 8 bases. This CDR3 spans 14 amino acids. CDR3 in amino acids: CASSLITNTDTQYF. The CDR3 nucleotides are TGTGCCAGCAGCTTGATAACAAACACAGATACGCAGTATTTT.

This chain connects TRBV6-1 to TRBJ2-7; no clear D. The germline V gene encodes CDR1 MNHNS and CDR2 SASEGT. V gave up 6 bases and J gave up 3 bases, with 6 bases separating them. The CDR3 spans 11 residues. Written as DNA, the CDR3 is TGTGCCAGCAGCTACTACTACGAGCAGTACTTC. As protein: CASSYYYEQYF.

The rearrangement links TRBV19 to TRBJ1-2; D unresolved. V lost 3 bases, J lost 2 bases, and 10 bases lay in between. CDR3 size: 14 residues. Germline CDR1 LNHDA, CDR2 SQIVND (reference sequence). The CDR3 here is CASSITGPNYGYTF. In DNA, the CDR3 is TGTGCCAGTAGTATCACCGGGCCCAACTATGGCTACACCTTC.

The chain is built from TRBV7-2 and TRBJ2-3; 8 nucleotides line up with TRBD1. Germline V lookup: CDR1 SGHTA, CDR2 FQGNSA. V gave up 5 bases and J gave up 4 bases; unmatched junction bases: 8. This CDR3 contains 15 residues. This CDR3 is CASSPQGARSDTQYF. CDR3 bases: TGTGCCAGCAGCCCCCAGGGGGCGAGATCAGATACGCAGTATTTT.

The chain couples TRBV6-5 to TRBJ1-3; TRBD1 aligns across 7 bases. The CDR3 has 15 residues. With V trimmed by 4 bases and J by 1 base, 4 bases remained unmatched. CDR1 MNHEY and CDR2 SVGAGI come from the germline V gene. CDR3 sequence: CASSSARGSGNTIYF. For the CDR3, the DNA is TGTGCCAGCAGTTCTGCCAGGGGGTCTGGAAACACCATATATTTT.

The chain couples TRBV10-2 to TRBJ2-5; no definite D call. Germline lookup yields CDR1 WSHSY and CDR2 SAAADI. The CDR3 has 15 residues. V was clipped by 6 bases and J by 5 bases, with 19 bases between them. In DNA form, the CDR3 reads TGCGCCAGCAGGGAAAAGGCCTTCTCCATGGAGACCCAGTACTTC. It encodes CASREKAFSMETQYF.

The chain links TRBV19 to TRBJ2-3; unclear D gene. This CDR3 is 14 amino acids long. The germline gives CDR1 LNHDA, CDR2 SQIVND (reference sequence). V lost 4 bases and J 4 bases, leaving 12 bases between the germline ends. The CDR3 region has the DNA TGTGCCAGTAGTACCCCGGCTACTGCAGATACGCAGTATTTT. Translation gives CASSTPATADTQYF.

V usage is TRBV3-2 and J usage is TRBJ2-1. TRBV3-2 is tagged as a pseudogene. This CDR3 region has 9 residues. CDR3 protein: CARLRVGFF. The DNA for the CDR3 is TGTGCCAGATTAAGGGTAGGGTTCTTC.

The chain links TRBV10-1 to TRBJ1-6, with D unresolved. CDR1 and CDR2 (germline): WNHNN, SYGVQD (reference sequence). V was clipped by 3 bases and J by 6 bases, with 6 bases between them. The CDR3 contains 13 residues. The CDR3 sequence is CASSEDFNSPLHF. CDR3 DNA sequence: TGCGCCAGCAGTGAAGATTTTAATTCACCCCTCCACTTT.

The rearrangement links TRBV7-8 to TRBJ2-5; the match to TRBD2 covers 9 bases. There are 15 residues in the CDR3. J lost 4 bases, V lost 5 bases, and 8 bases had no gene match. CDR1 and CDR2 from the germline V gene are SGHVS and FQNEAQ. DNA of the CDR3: TGTGCCAGCAGCCCTGATAGCGGGAGAAGAGAGACCCAGTACTTC. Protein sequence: CASSPDSGRRETQYF. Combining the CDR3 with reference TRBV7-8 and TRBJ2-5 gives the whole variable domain GAGVSQSPRYKVAKRGQDVALRCDPISGHVSLFWYQQALGQGPEFLTYFQNEAQLDKSGLPSDRFFAERPEGSVSTLKIQRTQQEDSAVYLCASSPDSGRRETQYFGPGTRLLVL.

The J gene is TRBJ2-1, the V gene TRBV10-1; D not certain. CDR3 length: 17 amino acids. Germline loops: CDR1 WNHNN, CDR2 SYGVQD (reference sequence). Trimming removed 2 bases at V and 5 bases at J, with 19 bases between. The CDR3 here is CASSEATSRRVHNEQFF. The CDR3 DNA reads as TGCGCCAGCAGTGAGGCGACCAGTCGACGGGTTCACAATGAGCAGTTCTTC.